This entry lists 23 T cell receptor beta chains sequenced from one sample in a study of T cell changes during pregnancy in multiple sclerosis. Measured with immunoSEQ multiplex PCR; TCRdb has only the in-frame clones, and not every one. The data show approximately 13,000 clones, with approximately 89% seen just once and 6.5% to 8.5% held by the top ten. The sequencing used CD8+ T cells from peripheral blood mononuclear cells, collected in the second trimester of pregnancy. All receptors come from a female donor in good health, enrolled as a control in a pregnancy study.

This chain uses TRBV5-6 with TRBJ2-1; 8 nucleotides align to TRBD1. Germline loops: CDR1 SGHDT, CDR2 YYEEEE. The junction had 2 bases not matched to a gene; V was cut back by 0 bases and J by 0 bases. This CDR3 contains 16 residues. CDR3 region: CASSLGTGSSYNEQFF. The CDR3 region has the DNA TGTGCCAGCAGCTTGGGGACAGGGAGCTCCTACAATGAGCAGTTCTTC. The whole variable domain, filled in from reference TRBV5-6 and TRBJ2-1, reads DAGVTQSPTHLIKTRGQQVTLRCSPKSGHDTVSWYQQALGQGPQFIFQYYEEEERQRGNFPDRFSGHQFPNYSSELNVNALLLGDSALYLCASSLGTGSSYNEQFFGPGTRLTVL.

This chain connects TRBV4-1 to TRBJ2-2, with D tentatively TRBD2 (5 bases). V was pared by 2 bases and J by 2 bases, with 12 bases between. The germline V gene encodes CDR1 MGHRA and CDR2 YSYEKL. The CDR3 covers 16 residues. Here the CDR3 reads CASSQLELVNTGELFF. CDR3 coding DNA: TGCGCCAGCAGCCAACTAGAACTAGTAAACACCGGGGAGCTGTTTTTT.

V and J are TRBV15 and TRBJ2-3; TRBD1 matches at 9 bases. With V trimmed by 5 bases and J by 6 bases, 6 bases remained unmatched. Germline CDR1 is LNHNV and CDR2 is YYDKDF (reference sequence). This CDR3 contains 14 residues. CDR3 region: CATSDRGGRDTQYF. CDR3 DNA: TGTGCCACCAGCGACAGGGGGGGTAGGGATACGCAGTATTTT. Looking up the rest from reference TRBV15 and TRBJ2-3 gives the full variable domain: DAMVIQNPRYQVTQFGKPVTLSCSQTLNHNVMYWYQQKSSQAPKLLFHYYDKDFNNEADTPDNFQSRRPNTSFCFLDIRSPGLGDTAMYLCATSDRGGRDTQYFGPGTRLTVL.

The chain links TRBV5-6 to TRBJ2-5; 15 bases agree with TRBD2. V shed 2 bases, J shed 1 base, and the junction held 9 bases outside the gene matches. This CDR3 has 19 amino acids. Looked up from germline, CDR1 is SGHDT and CDR2 is YYEEEE. In nucleotides, the CDR3 is TGTGCCAGCAGCTTCGACGGACTAGCGGGGGGGCCGTTCCAAGAGACCCAGTACTTC. Its protein product is CASSFDGLAGGPFQETQYF.

CDR3 amino acids: CASMRTSAYNEQFF. The CDR3 DNA follows: TGTGCCAGCATGAGGACTAGCGCATACAATGAGCAGTTCTTC. The rearrangement joins TRBV28 to TRBJ2-1, with 9 bases aligning to TRBD2. CDR3 size: 14 residues. V dropped 7 bases and J dropped 4; count of bases not matched to a gene: 5. Germline V CDR1 and CDR2: MDHEN, SYDVKM.

The chain uses TRBV5-1 and TRBJ2-7, with D perhaps matching TRBD1 (5 bases). CDR1 SGHRS and CDR2 YFSETQ come from the germline V gene. There are 14 residues in the CDR3. Trimming left V 0 bases short and J 5 bases short, with 12 bases between. The CDR3 here is CASSLGRAVHEQYF. Written as DNA, the CDR3 is TGCGCCAGCAGCTTGGGCAGGGCCGTCCACGAGCAGTACTTC.

V and J are TRBV19 and TRBJ1-1; D not resolved. This CDR3 has 13 residues. V was clipped by 3 bases and J by 5 bases, with 10 bases between them. Germline loops: CDR1 LNHDA, CDR2 SQIVND (reference sequence). The CDR3 sequence is CASSIGVGTEAFF. Written as DNA, the CDR3 is TGTGCCAGTAGTATCGGGGTGGGGACTGAAGCTTTCTTT.

In its sample, this clone is medium-sized. The chain employs TRBV5-6 and TRBJ1-1; possibly TRBD1 for D (5 bases). Trimming cost V 1 base and J 5 bases, with 6 bases left between them. Germline V gives CDR1 SGHDT, CDR2 YYEEEE. The CDR3 length is 12 residues. CDR3 loop: CASSLRGTEAFF. CDR3 DNA sequence: TGTGCCAGCAGCTTGAGGGGAACTGAAGCTTTCTTT.

This sequence joins TRBV15 and TRBJ2-5; D remains ambiguous. Germline CDR1 reads LNHNV; CDR2 reads YYDKDF (reference sequence). Trimming removed 7 bases at V and 8 bases at J, with 8 bases between. The CDR3 runs 10 residues. The CDR3 spells CATTAGTQYF. In nucleotides, the CDR3 is TGTGCCACCACCGCAGGAACCCAGTACTTC.

The V call is TRBV7-9, the J call TRBJ2-7; maybe TRBD2 (8 bases). The length of the CDR3 is 14 residues. Germline assignment: CDR1 SEHNR and CDR2 FQNEAQ (reference sequence). V dropped 5 bases and J dropped 2 bases, with 13 bases sitting between them. Here the CDR3 DNA reads TGTGCCAGCAGCCGGGGGGGACAGCCCTACGAGCAGTACTTC. Translating gives CASSRGGQPYEQYF.

This chain joins TRBV5-6 and TRBJ2-5; D is perhaps TRBD1 (6 bases). Germline lookup yields CDR1 SGHDT and CDR2 YYEEEE. The CDR3 loop spans 15 amino acids. Trimming removed 4 bases at V and 5 bases at J, with 18 bases between. The CDR3 DNA reads as TGTGCCAGCAGCCCCGGGACACTGAGTCGGGAGACCCAGTACTTC. Its translation is CASSPGTLSRETQYF.

This chain joins TRBV19 and TRBJ2-1; D call uncertain. Trimming pared 5 bases from V and 0 bases from J, leaving 11 bases between. The CDR3 has 15 amino acids. Germline CDR1 and CDR2: LNHDA and SQIVND (reference sequence). CDR3 DNA: TGTGCCAGTAGTCCCAGACTGCGCTCCTACAATGAGCAGTTCTTC. Its translation: CASSPRLRSYNEQFF.

The chain combines TRBV15 with TRBJ1-4; 9 nucleotides align to TRBD1. The V gene's germline CDR1 is LNHNV and CDR2 YYDKDF (reference sequence). This CDR3 has 15 residues. With V trimmed by 3 bases and J by 8 bases, 7 bases remained unmatched. The CDR3 reads CATSSAGTGSEKLFF. CDR3 DNA sequence: TGTGCCACCAGCAGCGCCGGGACAGGGAGCGAAAAACTGTTTTTT.

This clone appeared a few times. V gene TRBV30 combines with J gene TRBJ1-1; unclear D gene. This CDR3 region has 12 residues. The germline V gene has CDR1 GTSNPN and CDR2 SVGIG (reference sequence). Trimming left V 3 bases short and J 8 bases short, with 13 bases between. CDR3 sequence reads: CAWRGQLEEAFF. The CDR3 DNA is TGTGCCTGGAGGGGCCAGCTGGAAGAAGCTTTCTTT.

The CDR3 coding sequence is TGTGCCAGCAGCGCGGGCACAGATACGCAGTATTTT. It codes for CASSAGTDTQYF. The V gene is TRBV7-8, the J gene TRBJ2-3; D remains ambiguous. Per the germline V gene, CDR1 is SGHVS and CDR2 is FQNEAQ. The CDR3 spans 12 residues. V was shortened by 5 bases and J by 1 base, with 4 bases between the two germline ends.

This rearrangement joins TRBV9 to TRBJ2-7, with 7 bases fitting TRBD2. J was trimmed by 4 bases and V by 2 bases; bases with no gene match: 6. Germline-derived CDR1 and CDR2 are SGDLS and YYNGEE. The CDR3 extends over 14 amino acids. The CDR3: CASSVGGGLYEQYF. In DNA, the CDR3 is TGTGCCAGCAGCGTTGGGGGGGGGTTATACGAGCAGTACTTC.

The chain carries TRBV2 and TRBJ2-4, with 10 bases matching TRBD2. Germline lookup yields CDR1 SNHLY and CDR2 FYNNEI. V lost 6 bases and J lost 9; bases outside the gene matches: 23. The CDR3 runs 19 residues. The CDR3: CASSARFLAGADRGVIQYF. The CDR3 coding sequence is TGTGCCAGCAGCGCCCGTTTTCTAGCGGGAGCTGACCGGGGCGTCATTCAGTACTTC. The complete variable domain, with remaining parts taken from reference TRBV2 and TRBJ2-4, reads EPEVTQTPSHQVTQMGQEVILRCVPISNHLYFYWYRQILGQKVEFLVSFYNNEISEKSEIFDDQFSVERPDGSNFTLKIRSTKLEDSAMYFCASSARFLAGADRGVIQYFGAGTRLSVL.

The genes are TRBV7-3 and TRBJ2-5; 8 bases agree with TRBD1. The CDR3 covers 13 residues. Germline CDR1 and CDR2: SGHTA and FQGTGA. J was trimmed by 4 bases and V by 2 bases; bases with no gene match: 0. The CDR3 sequence is CASSLQGAETQYF. CDR3 in DNA: TGTGCCAGCAGCTTACAGGGGGCAGAGACCCAGTACTTC.

The chain combines TRBV5-1 with TRBJ2-7, with 9 bases identical to TRBD1. The V gene end was trimmed by 3 bases and the J gene end by 6 bases; junction bases not matched to a gene: 7. This CDR3 is 14 amino acids long. Germline lookup yields CDR1 SGHRS and CDR2 YFSETQ. CDR3 sequence: CASSWGQGFAEQYF. Here the CDR3 DNA reads TGCGCCAGCAGCTGGGGACAGGGATTCGCCGAGCAGTACTTC.

The chain combines TRBV10-2 with TRBJ2-2, with 8 positions matching TRBD2. V lost 4 bases to trimming and J lost 4 bases; unmatched junction nucleotides: 5. The length of the CDR3 is 15 residues. From germline, CDR1 is WSHSY and CDR2 SAAADI. The CDR3 protein is CASSVSGGATGELFF. The CDR3 DNA reads TGCGCCAGCAGTGTTTCGGGGGGGGCCACCGGGGAGCTGTTTTTT.

DNA for the CDR3: TGTGCCAGCTCAGACCGGGACATGGGTTTGGAAAAACTGTTTTTT. Translating it yields CASSDRDMGLEKLFF. J is TRBJ1-4 and V is TRBV18; D possibly corresponds to TRBD1 (6 bases). This CDR3 spans 15 amino acids. V was pared by 5 bases and J by 8 bases, with 18 bases between. From germline, CDR1 is KGHSH and CDR2 LQKENI.

This clone was recorded only once. The chain carries TRBV28 and TRBJ2-7, with TRBD2 identical over 11 bases. V was clipped by 6 bases and J by 7 bases; unmatched bases: 8. The CDR3 is 14 residues long. Germline CDR1 is MDHEN and CDR2 is SYDVKM. CDR3 nucleotide sequence: TGTGCCAGCAGATCAACTAGCGGGAGTTTTGAGCAGTACTTC. Protein sequence: CASRSTSGSFEQYF.

This rearrangement joins TRBV6-1 to TRBJ1-2, with D maybe TRBD1 (6 bases). V lost 1 base to trimming and J lost 6 bases, with 18 bases between them. Germline V gene sequence: CDR1 MNHNS, CDR2 SASEGT. The CDR3 has 16 amino acids. In DNA, the CDR3 is TGTGCCAGCAGTGAAGGAACATTTGACAGGCTGGATGGCTACACCTTC. It is translated as CASSEGTFDRLDGYTF.